The 31 T cell receptor beta chains given below trace back to one sample, sequenced in a study of T cell responses to AZD1222 COVID-19 vaccine. Using immunoSEQ multiplex PCR, the repertoire was profiled, and TCRdb retains in-frame clones only, with some absent. The sample yields under 150,000 clones, approximately 89% seen once. The source material was peripheral blood, sampled 28 days after the second AZD1222 dose. Receptor source: an adult who received the AZD1222 COVID-19 vaccine.

V and J are TRBV9 and TRBJ1-6; the match to TRBD1 covers 7 bases. V lost 3 bases to trimming and J lost 6 bases; unmatched junction nucleotides: 9. Germline V gives CDR1 SGDLS, CDR2 YYNGEE. The CDR3 is 16 residues long. Written as DNA, the CDR3 is TGTGCCAGCAGCGGACAATTGGACAGGTCTAATTCACCCCTCCACTTT. This codes for CASSGQLDRSNSPLHF. Full variable domain (outside the CDR3, taken from reference TRBV9 and TRBJ1-6): DSGVTQTPKHLITATGQRVTLRCSPRSGDLSVYWYQQSLDQGLQFLIQYYNGEERAKGNILERFSAQQFPDLHSELNLSSLELGDSALYFCASSGQLDRSNSPLHFGNGTRLTVT.

This chain joins TRBV2 and TRBJ2-5; D not certain. Trimming shortened V by 3 bases and J by 1 base, and 6 bases separated the two germline ends. Germline V gives CDR1 SNHLY, CDR2 FYNNEI. There are 13 residues in the CDR3. In DNA form, the CDR3 reads TGTGCCAGCAGTGACGGGCCCCAAGAGACCCAGTACTTC. Translated, it gives CASSDGPQETQYF.

This clone was picked up a small number of times. The J gene is TRBJ2-5, the V gene TRBV5-1, with TRBD1 as a possible D gene (5 bases). The germline V gene has CDR1 SGHRS and CDR2 YFSETQ. V gave up 3 bases and J gave up 4 bases, with 19 bases separating them. CDR3 size: 16 residues. The CDR3 reads CASSSEKQAFGETQYF. In DNA form, the CDR3 reads TGCGCCAGCAGCTCGGAAAAACAGGCCTTTGGAGAGACCCAGTACTTC.

V usage is TRBV6-2 or TRBV6-3 and J usage is TRBJ1-2; D is perhaps TRBD1 (5 bases). V was pared by 4 bases and J by 0 bases, with 12 bases between. The germline V gene has CDR1 MNHEY and CDR2 SVGEGT. This CDR3 is 15 amino acids long. CDR3 coding DNA: TGTGCCAGCAGTTCCTACCAGGGACCTAACTATGGCTACACCTTC. Protein product: CASSSYQGPNYGYTF.

The chain joins TRBV25-1 to TRBJ1-1, with unresolved D. Germline loops: CDR1 MGHDK, CDR2 SYGVNS. This CDR3 is built from 11 residues. Between the trimmed V and J ends, which lost 0 bases and 4 bases, there was a span of 0 bases. The CDR3 DNA reads as TGTGCCAGCAGTGAATACACTGAAGCTTTCTTT. This gives the protein CASSEYTEAFF.

This sequence joins TRBV2 and TRBJ1-5; TRBD1 agrees at 7 bases. V shed 3 bases and J 3 bases; nucleotides not matched to a gene: 5. This CDR3 comprises 15 residues. Germline lookup yields CDR1 SNHLY and CDR2 FYNNEI. CDR3 bases: TGTGCCAGCAGTGATTCAGGGGGGTACAATCAGCCCCAGCATTTT. This translates into CASSDSGGYNQPQHF.

CDR3 region: CASSVAGETGGSPLHF. CDR3 coding DNA: TGTGCCAGCAGCGTAGCTGGGGAGACAGGGGGCTCACCCCTCCACTTT. The chain has TRBV9 and TRBJ1-6; TRBD1 agrees at 10 bases. V lost 0 bases and J lost 10; bases outside the gene matches: 7. The CDR3 consists of 16 residues. Germline V gene data show CDR1 as SGDLS and CDR2 as YYNGEE.

A few counts support this clone. The chain couples TRBV11-2 to TRBJ1-1, with 8 nucleotides matching TRBD1. Germline CDR1 SGHAT, CDR2 FQNNGV. The V gene end was trimmed by 5 bases and the J gene end by 4 bases; junction bases not matched to a gene: 9. CDR3 size: 15 residues. CDR3 sequence: CASSERQGSLTEAFF. CDR3 DNA sequence: TGTGCCAGCAGCGAAAGACAGGGGTCGCTCACTGAAGCTTTCTTT.

This chain's CDR3 is CASSPRSTNEKLFF. DNA for the CDR3: TGCGCCAGCAGCCCACGGTCAACTAATGAAAAACTGTTTTTT. The rearrangement uses TRBV4-1 and TRBJ1-4; unclear D gene. The germline CDR1 and CDR2 sequences are MGHRA and YSYEKL. CDR3 length equals 14 residues. The ends were cut back, 4 bases at V and 0 bases at J, with 6 bases in the middle.

This chain connects TRBV6-5 to TRBJ1-1; D ambiguous. V dropped 5 bases and J dropped 1 base, with 8 bases sitting between them. The CDR3 is made up of 13 amino acids. Germline CDR1 MNHEY, CDR2 SVGAGI. As DNA, the CDR3 is TGTGCCAGCAGTCTCTGGGAGAACACTGAAGCTTTCTTT. It translates to CASSLWENTEAFF.

This chain connects TRBV10-3 to TRBJ2-3; 9 bases match TRBD2. V was clipped by 4 bases and J by 6 bases; unmatched bases: 5. This CDR3 has 14 residues. CDR1 and CDR2 from the germline V gene are ENHRY and SYGVKD. The CDR3 protein is CAISVSGGPDTQYF. In DNA, the CDR3 is TGTGCCATCAGTGTCAGCGGGGGGCCCGATACGCAGTATTTT.

The V and J genes are TRBV19 and TRBJ1-6; perhaps TRBD1 as D (5 bases). The CDR3 has 16 residues. The germline CDR1 and CDR2 sequences are LNHDA and SQIVND (reference sequence). V lost 5 bases and J 4 bases, leaving 15 bases between the germline ends. As DNA, the CDR3 is TGTGCCAGTAGTGTTCAGGGTCCAGCATATAATTCACCCCTCCACTTT. It codes for CASSVQGPAYNSPLHF. The full variable domain, its missing parts supplied by reference TRBV19 and TRBJ1-6, is DGGITQSPKYLFRKEGQNVTLSCEQNLNHDAMYWYRQDPGQGLRLIYYSQIVNDFQKGDIAEGYSVSREKKESFPLTVTSAQKNPTAFYLCASSVQGPAYNSPLHFGNGTRLTVT.

This chain uses TRBV18 with TRBJ1-3, with D perhaps matching TRBD1 (5 bases). This CDR3 is 16 amino acids long. CDR1 is KGHSH, CDR2 LQKENI, per germline. Deletions cut 4 bases from V and 0 bases from J, with 13 bases between. The CDR3 is CASSLRDPSSGNTIYF. In nucleotides, the CDR3 is TGTGCCAGCTCACTCCGGGACCCGAGCTCTGGAAACACCATATATTTT.

The CDR3 sequence: CASSQGARSSTDTQYF. CDR3 bases: TGTGCCAGCAGCCAAGGGGCGCGCTCTAGCACAGATACGCAGTATTTT. The chain joins TRBV3-1 (or the pseudogene TRBV3-2) to TRBJ2-3; D is undetermined. CDR3 length: 16 amino acids. The germline V and J ends were trimmed by 1 base and 0 bases, with 11 bases remaining between them. CDR1 and CDR2 (germline): LGHDT, YNNKEL (reference sequence).

This clone was counted only a few times. The rearrangement joins TRBV5-1 to TRBJ1-3; D gene ambiguous. This CDR3 region has 15 residues. Germline-derived CDR1 and CDR2 are SGHRS and YFSETQ. V was cut by 6 bases and J by 0 bases, with 13 bases left in between. The CDR3 spells CASTISTASGNTIYF. The DNA of the CDR3 is TGCGCCAGCACCATATCAACGGCCTCTGGAAACACCATATATTTT.

V usage is TRBV4-2 and J usage is TRBJ1-2; D is perhaps TRBD1 (6 bases). V lost 1 base to trimming and J lost 4 bases, with 16 bases between them. Germline V gene sequence: CDR1 LGHNA, CDR2 YNFKEQ. The CDR3 spans 16 residues. The CDR3 nucleotides read TGTGCCAGCAGCCAAGTGCCGGGCCAGGGGATCTATGGCTACACCTTC. This sequence encodes CASSQVPGQGIYGYTF.

The V call is TRBV29-1, the J call TRBJ2-1, with 8 positions matching TRBD1. With 4 bases clipped from V and 0 bases from J, the junction kept 8 bases outside the gene matches. The CDR3 length is 16 residues. Germline V lookup: CDR1 SQVTM, CDR2 ANQGSEA. Here the CDR3 DNA reads TGCAGCGTTGGTATGGCAGGGGGCCTCTCCTACAATGAGCAGTTCTTC. This gives the protein CSVGMAGGLSYNEQFF.

This clone came up once. V gene TRBV19 combines with J gene TRBJ1-2; 7 bases line up with TRBD1. V lost 5 bases to trimming and J lost 0 bases; unmatched junction nucleotides: 12. The CDR3 length is 17 residues. Germline V lookup: CDR1 LNHDA, CDR2 SQIVND (reference sequence). The CDR3 nucleotides are TGTGCCAGTAGTTTAGGGGGCGCGTCTCAAACTAACTATGGCTACACCTTC. Translating gives CASSLGGASQTNYGYTF.

CDR3 nucleotide sequence: TGTGCCAGTAGTATCGGCTGGGGGAATGAGCAGTTCTTC. It encodes CASSIGWGNEQFF. This chain links TRBV19 with TRBJ2-1; D tentatively fits TRBD1 or TRBD2 (5 bases each). Germline values: CDR1 LNHDA, CDR2 SQIVND (reference sequence). The germline V and J ends were trimmed by 3 bases and 7 bases, with 10 bases remaining between them. CDR3 size: 13 residues.

The chain combines TRBV2 with TRBJ1-4; D is unresolved. V was pared by 3 bases and J by 4 bases, with 6 bases between. The CDR3 length is 13 residues. Germline V gene lookup returns CDR1 SNHLY and CDR2 FYNNEI. The CDR3 DNA follows: TGTGCCAGCAGTGAGGGATTTAATGAAAAACTGTTTTTT. Translating gives CASSEGFNEKLFF.

V gene TRBV18 combines with J gene TRBJ1-2; no clear D. Germline V lookup: CDR1 KGHSH, CDR2 LQKENI. The CDR3 is 13 residues long. Trimming removed 3 bases at V and 4 bases at J, with 9 bases between. In DNA, the CDR3 is TGTGCCAGCTCACCGTCCGAGAGCTATGGCTACACCTTC. The encoded protein is CASSPSESYGYTF.

This chain joins TRBV5-4 and TRBJ1-1; unclear D gene. The CDR3 spans 15 residues. The germline V gene encodes CDR1 SGHNT and CDR2 YYREEE (reference sequence). V lost 0 bases to trimming and J lost 2 bases, with 11 bases between them. CDR3 nucleotide sequence: TGTGCCAGCAGCTTGGTCGGTTCGGGAAACACTGAAGCTTTCTTT. This translates into CASSLVGSGNTEAFF.

The V and J genes are TRBV9 and TRBJ2-3, with TRBD2 matching 8 bases. The CDR3 is 15 amino acids. CDR1 SGDLS and CDR2 YYNGEE come from the germline V gene. V lost 0 bases to trimming and J lost 4 bases; unmatched junction nucleotides: 4. The CDR3 spells CASSVVSGGADTQYF. Here the CDR3 DNA reads TGTGCCAGCAGCGTAGTAAGCGGGGGAGCAGATACGCAGTATTTT.

The V and J genes are TRBV4-2 and TRBJ1-2, with 8 positions matching TRBD1. CDR1 is LGHNA and CDR2 is YNFKEQ in the germline V gene. The CDR3 consists of 15 residues. V trimming: 4 bases; J trimming: 7 bases; junction bases outside the gene matches: 11. CDR3 in amino acids: CASSPGQGVESGYTF. In DNA, the CDR3 is TGTGCCAGCAGCCCCGGACAGGGAGTGGAATCTGGCTACACCTTC.

The genes are TRBV7-8 and TRBJ1-6; TRBD1 is a possible D gene (5 bases). Germline-derived CDR1 and CDR2 are SGHVS and FQNEAQ. V was clipped by 1 base and J by 9 bases, with 16 bases between them. The length of the CDR3 is 16 residues. CDR3 in DNA: TGTGCCAGCAGCTTAGGGCAAGCAGGGCTTGGTTCACCCCTCCACTTT. This sequence encodes CASSLGQAGLGSPLHF.

CDR3 sequence: CASSYSVISYEQYF. The CDR3 coding sequence is TGTGCCAGCAGTTACTCTGTAATCTCCTACGAGCAGTACTTC. This chain uses TRBV6-5 with TRBJ2-7; D is uncertain. V was shortened by 0 bases and J by 0 bases, with 6 bases between the two germline ends. The CDR3 sequence is 14 residues long. Per germline, CDR1 MNHEY and CDR2 SVGAGI.

The rearrangement joins TRBV12-3 or TRBV12-4 to TRBJ2-7; no firm D call. Trimming cost V 1 base and J 2 bases, with 6 bases left between them. The CDR3 has 13 amino acids. The chain's CDR3 is CASSLESPYEQYF. Written as DNA, the CDR3 is TGTGCCAGCAGTTTAGAGTCACCCTACGAGCAGTACTTC.

Points on this clone: Different DNA sequences within this sample yield the same CDR3. This sequence joins TRBV6-5 and TRBJ2-2; 7 bases fit TRBD1. The CDR3 is 15 amino acids. Trimming cost V 6 bases and J 2 bases; bases outside gene matches: 6. CDR1 is MNHEY, CDR2 SVGAGI, per germline. The CDR3 spells CASRSGTANTGELFF. The CDR3 region has the DNA TGTGCCAGCAGATCCGGGACAGCAAACACCGGGGAGCTGTTTTTT.

The CDR3 DNA reads TGTGCCAGCAGCCCTTCGACAGGCAGCTATCAGCCCCAGCATTTT. Translation: CASSPSTGSYQPQHF. V usage is TRBV7-2 and J usage is TRBJ1-5; D may be TRBD1 (6 bases). The CDR3 totals 15 residues. Trimming cost V 5 bases and J 5 bases, with 16 bases left between them. Germline values: CDR1 SGHTA, CDR2 FQGNSA.

The chain couples TRBV6-5 to TRBJ2-7, with a weak D call TRBD1 (6 bases). V lost 2 bases to trimming and J lost 1 base, with 6 bases between them. The CDR3 runs 13 residues. Germline CDR1 and CDR2: MNHEY and SVGAGI. In DNA, the CDR3 is TGTGCCAGCAGTTACGGACAGTCCTACGAGCAGTACTTC. As protein: CASSYGQSYEQYF.

V and J are TRBV7-3 and TRBJ2-1; possible D gene TRBD1, 5 bases. Germline values: CDR1 SGHTA, CDR2 FQGTGA. Trimming took off 0 bases at V and 8 bases at J, with 14 bases between the two ends. There are 15 residues in the CDR3. The CDR3 nucleotides are TGTGCCAGCAGCTTAACAGGGGAATTTTTCGATGAGCAGTTCTTC. It specifies CASSLTGEFFDEQFF. Full variable domain (rest looked up from reference TRBV7-3 and TRBJ2-1): GAGVSQTPSNKVTEKGKYVELRCDPISGHTALYWYRQSLGQGPEFLIYFQGTGAADDSGLPNDRFFAVRPEGSVSTLKIQRTERGDSAVYLCASSLTGEFFDEQFFGPGTRLTVL.